These 28 T cell receptor beta chains share one sample of origin, sequenced in a study of blood T cell repertoires in COVID-19. TCRdb's table, derived via immunoSEQ multiplex PCR, lists solely in-frame clones and lacks some. The sample yields 200,000 to 250,000 clones, approximately 87% seen once. Material for sequencing was PBMCs or T cells enriched from blood (not recorded which). All receptors derive from a woman between 50 and 59 years old in a cohort exposed to, infected with or recovered from COVID-19 (not recorded which).

The chain uses TRBV4-1 and TRBJ1-1, with a weak D call TRBD1 (5 bases). Trimming removed 0 bases from V and 6 bases from J, with 14 bases in between. Per germline, CDR1 MGHRA and CDR2 YSYEKL. CDR3 size: 15 residues. The CDR3 spells CASSQDYGAIPEAFF. The DNA of the CDR3 is TGCGCCAGCAGCCAAGATTATGGGGCCATCCCTGAAGCTTTCTTT.

The rearrangement links TRBV7-2 to TRBJ2-7, with D maybe TRBD1 (6 bases). CDR1 SGHTA and CDR2 FQGNSA come from the germline V gene. Trimming removed 5 bases at V and 3 bases at J, with 20 bases between. This CDR3 contains 16 residues. The CDR3 nucleotides read TGTGCCAGCAGCGTAAGACAGGTTGGGGATTTCTACGAGCAGTACTTC. Encoded protein: CASSVRQVGDFYEQYF.

Only a few counts were recorded for this clone. CDR3 coding DNA: TGTGCCAGCAGTTTGGGGGCGCAGCCGGATCAGCCCCAGCATTTT. It yields the protein CASSLGAQPDQPQHF. This chain connects TRBV28 to TRBJ1-5; tentative D call: TRBD1 (6 bases). The ends were cut back, 3 bases at V and 5 bases at J, with 14 bases in the middle. The CDR3 contains 15 residues. Germline CDR1 and CDR2: MDHEN and SYDVKM.

The rearrangement uses TRBV4-1 and TRBJ1-6, with a possible D match to TRBD1 (6 bases). V lost 1 base and J 7 bases, leaving 14 bases between the germline ends. The CDR3 consists of 16 residues. The germline gives CDR1 MGHRA, CDR2 YSYEKL. The CDR3 nucleotides are TGCGCCAGCAGCCAAGCTTGGGGGCTACGGAATTCACCCCTCCACTTT. Translating gives CASSQAWGLRNSPLHF.

J is TRBJ2-7 and V is TRBV27, with a tentative D call TRBD1 (7 bases). The CDR3 extends over 14 amino acids. Trimming shortened V by 8 bases and J by 1 base, and 15 bases separated the two germline ends. Germline loops: CDR1 MNHEY, CDR2 SMNVEV (reference sequence). The CDR3 DNA reads TGTGCCAGCCCTAGACAGGGAGGATCCTACGAGCAGTACTTC. Protein sequence: CASPRQGGSYEQYF.

This clone was detected many times. The chain uses TRBV19 and TRBJ1-2; 8 bases are a match to TRBD1. Germline V gene lookup returns CDR1 LNHDA and CDR2 SQIVND (reference sequence). The CDR3 runs to 14 residues. V lost 1 base, J lost 5 bases, and 3 bases stayed unmatched. This CDR3 is CASSIGRQGYGYTF. The CDR3 DNA sequence: TGTGCCAGTAGTATAGGCCGACAGGGGTATGGCTACACCTTC.

This rearrangement joins TRBV7-8 to TRBJ2-7; D gene ambiguous. The CDR3 contains 12 residues. Germline-derived CDR1 and CDR2 are SGHVS and FQNEAQ. V shed 2 bases and J shed 2 bases, with 4 bases lying between them. The CDR3 DNA sequence: TGTGCCAGCAGCTTATCGGCCTACGAGCAGTACTTC. It is translated as CASSLSAYEQYF.

The chain is built from TRBV11-2 and TRBJ2-7; D gene uncertain. Trimming removed 3 bases at V and 6 bases at J, with 15 bases between. CDR3 length: 14 residues. Germline V gene data show CDR1 as SGHAT and CDR2 as FQNNGV. The CDR3, as DNA: TGTGCCAGCAGCTTGGGTGGGCTGGGCGCCGAGCAGTACTTC. It is translated as CASSLGGLGAEQYF.

The J gene is TRBJ1-5, the V gene TRBV6-1, with D uncertain. The V gene's germline CDR1 is MNHNS and CDR2 SASEGT. Trimming stripped 2 bases from V and 5 bases from J, with 10 bases between. The CDR3 length is 14 residues. CDR3 region: CASSENPPDQPQHF. The CDR3, as DNA: TGTGCCAGCAGTGAAAACCCCCCAGATCAGCCCCAGCATTTT.

This rearrangement joins TRBV2 to TRBJ1-5; TRBD1 matches at 7 bases. This CDR3 is built from 14 residues. CDR1 is SNHLY, CDR2 FYNNEI, per germline. V shed 6 bases, J shed 4 bases, and the junction held 6 bases outside the gene matches. The CDR3 loop reads CASRAHRGNQPQHF. The CDR3 region has the DNA TGTGCCAGCAGAGCCCACAGGGGAAATCAGCCCCAGCATTTT.

The chain uses TRBV3-1 (or the pseudogene TRBV3-2) and TRBJ1-6; 9 nucleotides line up with TRBD1. The ends lost 4 bases at V and 7 bases at J; junction bases unmatched: 5. This CDR3 has 15 residues. CDR1 is LGHDT, CDR2 YNNKEL, per germline (reference sequence). CDR3 sequence reads: CASSRGDRANSPLHF. Here the CDR3 DNA reads TGTGCCAGCAGCCGGGGGGACAGGGCAAATTCACCCCTCCACTTT.

Comment on this clone: Within the sample, other DNA sequences also encode this same CDR3. The J gene is TRBJ1-5, the V gene TRBV6-5; D gene ambiguous. With 6 bases removed from V and 8 bases from J, the gap between germline ends came to 11 bases. The CDR3 extends over 12 amino acids. Germline-derived CDR1 and CDR2 are MNHEY and SVGAGI. CDR3 bases: TGTGCCAGCAGCTCTCCCGGGGAGCCCCAGCATTTT. It translates to CASSSPGEPQHF.

This chain connects TRBV4-1 to TRBJ2-1, with 8 bases aligning to TRBD1. This CDR3 is built from 14 residues. V gave up 3 bases and J gave up 10 bases; unmatched junction bases: 8. The germline gives CDR1 MGHRA, CDR2 YSYEKL. The CDR3 coding sequence is TGCGCCAGCAGCCAGTCCCTACAGGGGGTAGAGCAGTTCTTC. Protein: CASSQSLQGVEQFF.

The gene calls are TRBV30 and TRBJ2-2, with TRBD1 matching over 7 bases. Germline V gene lookup returns CDR1 GTSNPN and CDR2 SVGIG (reference sequence). The CDR3 has 15 amino acids. With 0 bases clipped from V and 6 bases from J, the junction kept 7 bases outside the gene matches. This chain's CDR3 is CAWSVKGGASGELFF. In nucleotides, the CDR3 is TGTGCCTGGAGTGTCAAAGGGGGCGCATCCGGGGAGCTGTTTTTT.

The rearrangement joins TRBV7-3 to TRBJ2-3; 8 bases are a match to TRBD2. Germline loops: CDR1 SGHTA, CDR2 FQGTGA. Trimming at V came to 2 bases and at J to 0 bases, leaving 7 bases not matched to a gene. This CDR3 has 17 amino acids. This CDR3 is CASSLFPGGLSTDTQYF. CDR3 DNA: TGTGCCAGCAGCTTATTTCCGGGGGGGTTAAGCACAGATACGCAGTATTTT. Looking up the rest from reference TRBV7-3 and TRBJ2-3 gives the full variable domain: GAGVSQTPSNKVTEKGKYVELRCDPISGHTALYWYRQSLGQGPEFLIYFQGTGAADDSGLPNDRFFAVRPEGSVSTLKIQRTERGDSAVYLCASSLFPGGLSTDTQYFGPGTRLTVL.

A single count supports this clone. V is TRBV9 and J is TRBJ2-1; 12 nucleotides line up with TRBD2. Germline V gene data show CDR1 as SGDLS and CDR2 as YYNGEE. The ends lost 2 bases at V and 8 bases at J; junction bases unmatched: 5. The CDR3 loop spans 15 amino acids. Here the CDR3 DNA reads TGTGCCAGCAGCGTCCTAGCGGGGGGGACTTATGAGCAGTTCTTC. Residues: CASSVLAGGTYEQFF.

J is TRBJ2-5 and V is TRBV7-2; 12 bases align to TRBD1. The germline CDR1 and CDR2 sequences are SGHTA and FQGNSA. The CDR3 consists of 14 residues. V lost 8 bases, J lost 5 bases, and 6 bases stayed unmatched. Written as DNA, the CDR3 is TGTGCCAGCGGCGGGACAGGGGGCCGGGAGACCCAGTACTTC. This translates into CASGGTGGRETQYF. Full variable domain (remainder filled in from reference TRBV7-2 and TRBJ2-5): GAGVSQSPSNKVTEKGKDVELRCDPISGHTALYWYRQSLGQGLEFLIYFQGNSAPDKSGLPSDRFSAERTGGSVSTLTIQRTQQEDSAVYLCASGGTGGRETQYFGPGTRLLVL.

The CDR3: CASSSSQGGGYTF. For the CDR3, the DNA is TGTGCCAGCAGTTCCTCGCAGGGAGGAGGCTACACCTTC. The rearrangement links TRBV27 to TRBJ1-2, with D maybe TRBD1 (5 bases). V shed 4 bases and J shed 8 bases, with 14 bases lying between them. This CDR3 spans 13 amino acids. Germline assignment: CDR1 MNHEY and CDR2 SMNVEV (reference sequence).

The V call is TRBV30, the J call TRBJ2-7, with D possibly TRBD2 on 5 matching bases. The germline gives CDR1 GTSNPN, CDR2 SVGIG (reference sequence). V lost 0 bases to trimming and J lost 2 bases, with 11 bases between them. The length of the CDR3 is 14 residues. The CDR3 here is CAWSVIASTYEQYF. CDR3 sequence (DNA): TGTGCCTGGAGTGTAATAGCGTCCACCTACGAGCAGTACTTC.

V usage is TRBV6-5 and J usage is TRBJ2-2; D is perhaps TRBD1 (5 bases). The CDR3 is 14 amino acids. CDR1 is MNHEY, CDR2 SVGAGI, per germline. Deletions cut 6 bases from V and 3 bases from J, with 11 bases between. The CDR3 reads CASRAGPDTGELFF. The CDR3 DNA reads as TGTGCCAGCAGGGCAGGGCCGGACACCGGGGAGCTGTTTTTT.

This sequence joins TRBV5-1 and TRBJ2-1, with a possible D match to TRBD1 (6 bases). Germline V gives CDR1 SGHRS, CDR2 YFSETQ. V dropped 7 bases and J dropped 15 bases, with 17 bases sitting between them. The CDR3 extends over 11 amino acids. Here the CDR3 reads CASGDGTPPFF. The CDR3 coding sequence is TGCGCCAGCGGAGACGGGACACCGCCGTTCTTC.

The chain carries TRBV28 and TRBJ2-2; 9 bases map to TRBD2. Trimming took 3 bases from V and 2 from J; bases not matched to a gene: 7. Germline CDR1 reads MDHEN; CDR2 reads SYDVKM. CDR3 length equals 17 residues. CDR3 sequence (DNA): TGTGCCAGCAGTTTTTCCCCCCTAGCGGGAAACACCGGGGAGCTGTTTTTT. This encodes CASSFSPLAGNTGELFF.

V and J are TRBV24-1 and TRBJ2-1; maybe TRBD1 (6 bases). Germline assignment: CDR1 KGHDR and CDR2 SFDVKD. The V end was cut by 9 bases, the J end by 2 bases, with 7 bases between. This CDR3 has 12 amino acids. DNA for the CDR3: TGTGCCACCCAGGGGACCTACAATGAGCAGTTCTTC. This encodes CATQGTYNEQFF.

This clone was observed a single time. This sequence joins TRBV6-1 and TRBJ2-2; TRBD1 agrees at 9 bases. Germline trimming cut 8 bases from V and 7 bases from J; bases unmatched to any gene: 26. Germline V lookup: CDR1 MNHNS, CDR2 SASEGT. CDR3 length: 20 residues. CDR3 DNA sequence: TGTGCCAGCGGTGTGATCCAGGACAGGGGTTCCTTGGCGCTCATCGGGGAGCTGTTTTTT. Protein product: CASGVIQDRGSLALIGELFF.

The chain uses TRBV4-3 and TRBJ2-5; D perhaps matches TRBD1 (5 bases). The CDR3 extends over 16 amino acids. Trimming removed 0 bases at V and 7 bases at J, with 18 bases between. CDR1 is LGHNA, CDR2 YSLEER, per germline. CDR3 loop: CASSQEPPPFQGTQYF. In DNA, the CDR3 is TGCGCCAGCAGCCAAGAGCCCCCCCCCTTCCAGGGGACCCAGTACTTC.

V is TRBV5-4 and J is TRBJ2-7; perhaps TRBD1 as D (5 bases). The V and J ends lost 4 bases and 5 bases respectively, with 16 bases between them. Germline V gives CDR1 SGHNT, CDR2 YYREEE (reference sequence). The CDR3 runs to 14 residues. The DNA for the CDR3 is TGTGCCAGCAGCCGAAAAGACAGTGTCCACGAGCAGTACTTC. Translation: CASSRKDSVHEQYF.

The V call is TRBV30, the J call TRBJ2-1, with TRBD1 matching 8 bases. This CDR3 is 11 amino acids long. The trim removed 4 bases at V and 10 bases at J, leaving 3 bases unmatched. CDR1 and CDR2 from the germline V gene are GTSNPN and SVGIG (reference sequence). The CDR3 DNA follows: TGTGCCTGGACAGGGGGCGTAGAGCAGTTCTTC. Amino acid sequence: CAWTGGVEQFF.

CDR3 nucleotide sequence: TGTGCCAGCAGGATGACAGAGAACACTGAAGCTTTCTTT. It specifies CASRMTENTEAFF. This chain joins TRBV7-3 and TRBJ1-1; the D gene is possibly TRBD1 (5 bases). Germline CDR1 reads SGHTA; CDR2 reads FQGTGA. The length of the CDR3 is 13 residues. Trimming removed 6 bases from V and 1 base from J, with 9 bases in between.